The clone carrying this T cell receptor beta chain was recorded a few times. The antigen remains undetermined. V was cut by 1 base and J by 5 bases, with 8 bases left in between. The CDR3 consists of 14 residues. Per the germline V gene, CDR1 is SGHVS and CDR2 is FNYEAQ. 13 Jbeta primers and 60 Vbeta primers were used for the PCR. TCRdb's copy holds only in-frame clones and misses some; the assay was immunoSEQ multiplex PCR. The table records some 180,000 clones, 73% of them present only once. The sample is drawn from a study of cytomegalovirus exposure and HLA in healthy donors. Across the study: Within the Caucasian-associated ancestry cluster were 81% of the approximately 370 genotyped donors.

Study results and limitations: Researchers had no immune exposure information except CMV serostatus available. In a later analysis, an Asian-associated ancestry cluster reportedly showed fewer N-insertions than the approximately 670-donor mean.

V is TRBV7-6 and J is TRBJ2-2; the D gene is possibly TRBD1 (5 bases). The sample was PBMCs. This receptor was identified in a woman in her late teens or twenties in good health and CMV-seropositive. The CDR3 nucleotides read TGTGCCAGCAGCTTAGACCCAGGGACCGGGGAGCTGTTTTTT. Protein: CASSLDPGTGELFF.